This TCR beta chain derives from a study of blood T cell repertoires in COVID-19. About the study: The study drew acute and convalescent COVID-19 samples from the United States, Italy and Spain.

V dropped 4 bases and J dropped 8 bases, with 14 bases sitting between them. CDR1 is MDHEN and CDR2 is SYDVKM in the germline V gene. The CDR3 is 13 amino acids. Under the authors' procedure: Quantification of nucleated cells was approximated via reference gene primer amplification. Some clones are missing from TCRdb's copy, which holds only in-frame ones; the method was immunoSEQ multiplex PCR. That table gives V, J and clone size, and the DNA gave D and trimming. The table records some 130,000 clones, 70% to 85% of them present only once. Source material: peripheral blood. This clonotype was obtained from a man between 60 and 75 years old who had recovered from COVID-19. The rearrangement joins TRBV28 to TRBJ1-2, with D tentatively TRBD1 (6 bases). DNA for the CDR3: TGTGCCAGCAGTTCGACAGGCAGACGGGGCTACACCTTC. Translation: CASSSTGRRGYTF.